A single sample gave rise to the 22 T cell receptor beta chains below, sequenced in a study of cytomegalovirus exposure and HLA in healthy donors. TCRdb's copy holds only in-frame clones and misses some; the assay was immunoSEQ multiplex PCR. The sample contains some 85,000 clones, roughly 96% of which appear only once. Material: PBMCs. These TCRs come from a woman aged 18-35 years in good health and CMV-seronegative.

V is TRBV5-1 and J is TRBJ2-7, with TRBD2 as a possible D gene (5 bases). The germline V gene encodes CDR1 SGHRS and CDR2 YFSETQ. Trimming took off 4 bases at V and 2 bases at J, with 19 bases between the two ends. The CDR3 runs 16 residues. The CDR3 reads CASSAVLVRETYEQYF. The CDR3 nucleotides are TGCGCCAGCAGCGCGGTACTAGTTAGGGAAACCTACGAGCAGTACTTC.

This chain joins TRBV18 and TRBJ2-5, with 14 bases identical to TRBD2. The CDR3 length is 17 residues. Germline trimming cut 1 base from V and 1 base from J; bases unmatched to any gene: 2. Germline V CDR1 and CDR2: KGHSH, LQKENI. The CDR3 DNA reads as TGTGCCAGCTCACCACGGGGACTAGCGGGAGTCCAAGAGACCCAGTACTTC. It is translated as CASSPRGLAGVQETQYF.

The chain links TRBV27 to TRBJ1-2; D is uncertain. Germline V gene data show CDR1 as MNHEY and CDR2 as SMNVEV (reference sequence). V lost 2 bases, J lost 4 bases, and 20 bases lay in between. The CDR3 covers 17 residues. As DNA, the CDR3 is TGTGCCAGCAGTTTAAGACCCCCGGGGTCGCTCCTCTATGGCTACACCTTC. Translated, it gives CASSLRPPGSLLYGYTF.

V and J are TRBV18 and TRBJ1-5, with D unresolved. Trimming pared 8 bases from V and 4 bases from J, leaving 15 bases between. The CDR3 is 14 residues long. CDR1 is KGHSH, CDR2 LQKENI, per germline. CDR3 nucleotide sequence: TGTGCCAGCCTCTTACGGGTTGCGAATCAGCCCCAGCATTTT. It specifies CASLLRVANQPQHF.

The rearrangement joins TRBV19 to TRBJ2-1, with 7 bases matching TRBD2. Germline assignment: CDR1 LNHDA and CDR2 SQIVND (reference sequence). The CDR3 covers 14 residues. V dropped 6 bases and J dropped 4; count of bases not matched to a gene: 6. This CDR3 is CASSPRELYNEQFF. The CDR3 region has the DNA TGTGCCAGTAGCCCGCGGGAGTTGTACAATGAGCAGTTCTTC.

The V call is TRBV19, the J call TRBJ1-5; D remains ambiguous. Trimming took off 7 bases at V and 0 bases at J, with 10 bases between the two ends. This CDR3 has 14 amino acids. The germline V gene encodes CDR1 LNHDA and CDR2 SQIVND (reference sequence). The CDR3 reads CASTVQNSNQPQHF. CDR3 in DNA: TGTGCCAGTACCGTCCAGAATAGCAATCAGCCCCAGCATTTT.

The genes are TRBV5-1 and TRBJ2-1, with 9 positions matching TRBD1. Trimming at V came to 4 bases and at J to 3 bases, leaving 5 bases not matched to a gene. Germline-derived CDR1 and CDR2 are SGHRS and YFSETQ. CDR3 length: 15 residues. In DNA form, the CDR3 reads TGCGCCAGCAGCCCACAGGGGGCTAGCTACAATGAGCAGTTCTTC. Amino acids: CASSPQGASYNEQFF.

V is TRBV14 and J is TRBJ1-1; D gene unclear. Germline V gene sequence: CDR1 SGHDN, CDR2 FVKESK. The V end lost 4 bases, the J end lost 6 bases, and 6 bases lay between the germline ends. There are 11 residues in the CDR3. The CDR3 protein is CASSPGAEAFF. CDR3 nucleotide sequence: TGTGCCAGCAGCCCAGGCGCTGAAGCTTTCTTT. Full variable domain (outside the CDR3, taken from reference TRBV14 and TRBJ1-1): EAGVTQFPSHSVIEKGQTVTLRCDPISGHDNLYWYRRVMGKEIKFLLHFVKESKQDESGMPNNRFLAERTGGTYSTLKVQPAELEDSGVYFCASSPGAEAFFGQGTRLTVV.

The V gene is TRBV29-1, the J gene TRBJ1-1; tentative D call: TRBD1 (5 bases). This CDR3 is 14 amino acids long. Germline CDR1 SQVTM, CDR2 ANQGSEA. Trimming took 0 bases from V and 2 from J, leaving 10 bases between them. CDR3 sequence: CSVEDLGGNTEAFF. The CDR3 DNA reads TGCAGCGTTGAAGATCTGGGGGGAAACACTGAAGCTTTCTTT.

The CDR3 reads CASSPLQGDGYTF. Written as DNA, the CDR3 is TGTGCCAGCTCACCATTACAGGGGGATGGCTACACCTTC. V gene TRBV18 combines with J gene TRBJ1-2, with 8 bases identical to TRBD1. The V and J ends lost 2 bases and 6 bases, in that order; junction bases with no gene match: 2. CDR3 size: 13 residues. Germline CDR1 KGHSH, CDR2 LQKENI.

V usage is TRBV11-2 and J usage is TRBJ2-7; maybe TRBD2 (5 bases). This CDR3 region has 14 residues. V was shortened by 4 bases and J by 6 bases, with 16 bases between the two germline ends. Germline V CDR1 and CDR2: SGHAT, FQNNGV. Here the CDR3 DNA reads TGTGCCAGCAGCTGGAGGCGCCTCGAGGGCGAGCAGTACTTC. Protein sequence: CASSWRRLEGEQYF.

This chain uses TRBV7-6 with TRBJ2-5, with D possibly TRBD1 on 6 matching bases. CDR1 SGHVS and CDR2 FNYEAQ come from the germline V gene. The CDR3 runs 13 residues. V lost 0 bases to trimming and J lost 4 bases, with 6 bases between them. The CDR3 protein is CASSLAGGETQYF. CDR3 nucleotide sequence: TGTGCCAGCAGCTTAGCAGGGGGAGAGACCCAGTACTTC.

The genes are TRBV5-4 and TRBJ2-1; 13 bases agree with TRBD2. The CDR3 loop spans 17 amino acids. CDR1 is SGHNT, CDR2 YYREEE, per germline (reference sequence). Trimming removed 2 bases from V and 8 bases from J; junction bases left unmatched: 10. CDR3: CASSFQTSGRSHDEQFF. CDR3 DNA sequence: TGTGCCAGCAGCTTCCAGACTAGCGGGAGGTCCCACGATGAGCAGTTCTTC.

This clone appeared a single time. In DNA form, the CDR3 reads TGTGCCAGTAGTACCGGGACAGGGGAGTTTTGGCCCCAGCATTTT. This sequence encodes CASSTGTGEFWPQHF. The rearrangement joins TRBV19 to TRBJ1-5; 10 bases match TRBD1. The V gene end was trimmed by 4 bases and the J gene end by 9 bases; junction bases not matched to a gene: 9. The CDR3 is made up of 15 amino acids. Germline CDR1 and CDR2: LNHDA and SQIVND (reference sequence).

The CDR3 region has the DNA TGTGCCAGCAGTGAAGAAGTCTATTCCTACGAGCAGTACTTC. Amino acids: CASSEEVYSYEQYF. The rearrangement joins TRBV2 to TRBJ2-7, with no clear D. The CDR3 has 14 amino acids. Germline values: CDR1 SNHLY, CDR2 FYNNEI. Trimming took off 1 base at V and 1 base at J, with 8 bases between the two ends.

For the CDR3, the DNA is TGTGCCAGCAGCCCCTCGGGACAGGGCAGAAACATTCAGTACTTC. This encodes CASSPSGQGRNIQYF. The chain recombines TRBV5-8 with TRBJ2-4, with 9 positions matching TRBD1. From germline, CDR1 is SGHTS and CDR2 YDEGEE. Germline trimming cut 4 bases from V and 6 bases from J; bases unmatched to any gene: 8. The CDR3 extends over 15 amino acids.

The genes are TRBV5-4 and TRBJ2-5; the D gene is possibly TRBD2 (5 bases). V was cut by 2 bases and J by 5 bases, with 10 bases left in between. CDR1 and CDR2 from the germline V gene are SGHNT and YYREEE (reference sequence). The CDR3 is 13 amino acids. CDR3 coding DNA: TGTGCCAGCAGCTTATGGGCGGGCGAGACCCAGTACTTC. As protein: CASSLWAGETQYF. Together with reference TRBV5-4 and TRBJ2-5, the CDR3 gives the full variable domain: ETGVTQSPTHLIKTRGQQVTLRCSSQSGHNTVSWYQQALGQGPQFIFQYYREEENGRGNFPPRFSGLQFPNYSSELNVNALELDDSALYLCASSLWAGETQYFGPGTRLLVL.

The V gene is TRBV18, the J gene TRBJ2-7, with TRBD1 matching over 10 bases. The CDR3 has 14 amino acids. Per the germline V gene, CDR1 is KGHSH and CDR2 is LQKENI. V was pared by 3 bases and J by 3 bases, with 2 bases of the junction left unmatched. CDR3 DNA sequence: TGTGCCAGCTCACCGGGACAGGGGATCTACGAGCAGTACTTC. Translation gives CASSPGQGIYEQYF.

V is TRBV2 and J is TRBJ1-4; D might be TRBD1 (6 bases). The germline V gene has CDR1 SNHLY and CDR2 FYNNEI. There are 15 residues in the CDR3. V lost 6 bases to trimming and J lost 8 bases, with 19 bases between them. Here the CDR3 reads CASRYQGTIGEKLFF. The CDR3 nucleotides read TGTGCCAGCAGGTACCAGGGGACTATTGGAGAAAAACTGTTTTTT. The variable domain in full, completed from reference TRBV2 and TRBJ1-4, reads EPEVTQTPSHQVTQMGQEVILRCVPISNHLYFYWYRQILGQKVEFLVSFYNNEISEKSEIFDDQFSVERPDGSNFTLKIRSTKLEDSAMYFCASRYQGTIGEKLFFGSGTQLSVL.

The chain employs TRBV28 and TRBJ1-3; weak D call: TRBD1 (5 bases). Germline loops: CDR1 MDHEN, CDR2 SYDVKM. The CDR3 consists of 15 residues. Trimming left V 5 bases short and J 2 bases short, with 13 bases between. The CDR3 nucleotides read TGTGCCAGCAGTCCGCCAGGGATCACTGGAAACACCATATATTTT. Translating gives CASSPPGITGNTIYF.

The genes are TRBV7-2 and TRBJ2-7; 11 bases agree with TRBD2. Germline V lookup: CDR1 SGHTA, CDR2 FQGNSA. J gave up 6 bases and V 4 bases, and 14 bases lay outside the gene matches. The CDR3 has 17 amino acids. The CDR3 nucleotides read TGTGCCAGCAGCTCTAGACCCCTGGGTAGCGGGAGGGGCGAGCAGTACTTC. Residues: CASSSRPLGSGRGEQYF.

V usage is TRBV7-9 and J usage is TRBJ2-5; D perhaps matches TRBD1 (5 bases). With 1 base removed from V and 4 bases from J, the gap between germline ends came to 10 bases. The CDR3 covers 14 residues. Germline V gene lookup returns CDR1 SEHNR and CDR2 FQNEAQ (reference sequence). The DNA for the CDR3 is TGTGCCAGCAGCTTAGTCAGGGTTGCAGAGACCCAGTACTTC. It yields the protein CASSLVRVAETQYF.